This paragraph covers one T cell receptor beta chain sequence. The antigen remains undetermined. Clones were sequenced by immunoSEQ multiplex PCR, and TCRdb holds only the in-frame ones, with some missing. The sample includes 100,000 to 150,000 clones, about 86% of them seen just once. The record originates from a study of T cell responses to AZD1222 COVID-19 vaccine. Study outcomes and limitations: White British people made up most donors, females outnumbered males, and clonal diversity was possibly underestimated. In all cases, repertoires were sampled only after the peak T cell response. As reported, nearly half of all spike-specific TCRs target variant regions that are unmutated.

The CDR3 consists of 16 residues. V lost 0 bases and J lost 0, with 11 bases in between. Per the germline V gene, CDR1 is SGHTS and CDR2 is YDEGEE. The source material was peripheral blood, sampled 28 days after the second AZD1222 dose. This chain connects TRBV5-8 to TRBJ2-3, with D perhaps TRBD2 (6 bases). The source of this sequence is an adult who received the AZD1222 COVID-19 vaccine. The CDR3 sequence: CASSLGEDHSTDTQYF. CDR3 nucleotides: TGTGCCAGCAGCTTGGGGGAGGACCATAGCACAGATACGCAGTATTTT.